This section outlines one TCR beta chain sequence together with its context. What it recognizes is unknown. This entry is derived from a study of T cells in Graves' hyperthyroidism and ophthalmopathy. General observations from the study: Most clonotypes expanded in thyroid above 0.001 were likewise present in blood. Ophthalmopathy and stable hyperthyroidism were separated by a 13 V-J model.

RNA transcripts yielded amplified TCR beta CDR3 regions. The HTBI primer set drove a first-round RT-PCR of the TCR CDR3. TCRdb re-called the multiplex PCR reads through MiXCR, storing one row per CDR3 protein. The sample records 500,000 to 600,000 distinct CDR3 sequences, around 20% being singletons. Patients affected by ophthalmopathy presented a Clinical Activity Score of at least 3, a NOSPECS grade of at least 4, and disease duration below 3 months. Patients having uncontrolled infection, another autoimmune disease, pregnancy or lactation were not included. The CDR3 spans 14 residues. V was shortened by 6 bases and J by 8 bases, with 20 bases between the two germline ends. Germline V gives CDR1 SQVTM, CDR2 ANQGSEA.

The chain couples TRBV29-1 to TRBJ1-5, with a weak D call TRBD1 (6 bases). The sequenced material came from blood. The sequence came from a man aged 35 to 55 with Graves' ophthalmopathy. Written as DNA, the CDR3 is TGCAGCGTCGGGACATCGGGGGGAGGTGAGCCCCAGCATTTT. Its translation: CSVGTSGGGEPQHF.